The rows below give T cell receptor beta chains drawn from one sample of a study of blood T cell repertoires in COVID-19. Data came from immunoSEQ multiplex PCR; TCRdb stores just in-frame clones and leaves some out. Among over 600,000 clones listed, 80% to 90% were seen once. Sequenced input: peripheral blood. The receptors originated from a woman between 18 and 30 years old with acute or convalescent COVID-19. The CDR3 runs from the conserved cysteine through the conserved F or W. The D gene is left open where the match is weak. Rows give clone size only sometimes, using once, few, many, or a class for an expanded clone.

clone size: -; V gene: TRBV4-1; D gene: -; CDR3 protein: CASSQEEFPTEAFF
clone size: -; V gene: TRBV27; D gene: -; CDR3 protein: CASSSYIDTNTGELFF
clone size: -; V gene: TRBV4-3; D gene: -; CDR3 protein: CASSLGPGEPQHF
clone size: -; V gene: TRBV15; D gene: -; CDR3 protein: CATRVGWTEDQPQHF
clone size: -; V gene: TRBV2; D gene: -; CDR3 protein: CASSEREWTGELFF
clone size: -; V gene: TRBV7-3; D gene: TRBD1; CDR3 protein: CASSPDRGLTDTQYF
clone size: -; V gene: TRBV20-1; D gene: -; CDR3 protein: CSASYGGRNIQYF
clone size: -; V gene: TRBV6-5; D gene: -; CDR3 protein: CASRSPLRGQETQYF
clone size: -; V gene: TRBV19; D gene: -; CDR3 protein: CASSTETSPLHF
clone size: -; V gene: TRBV21-1; D gene: -; CDR3 protein: CASSLYPRDIAFDYGYTF
clone size: -; V gene: TRBV15; D gene: -; CDR3 protein: CATSRDVLGQPNQYF
clone size: -; V gene: TRBV27; D gene: TRBD2; CDR3 protein: CASRTSGGTDTQYF
clone size: once; V gene: TRBV24-1; D gene: -; CDR3 protein: CATSDRAINQPQHF
clone size: -; V gene: TRBV6-2/TRBV6-3; D gene: -; CDR3 protein: CASSLTGFGEQYF
clone size: once; V gene: TRBV19; D gene: -; CDR3 protein: CASSIVTQRGTNYGYTF
clone size: -; V gene: TRBV6-4; D gene: -; CDR3 protein: CASSERENSPLHF
clone size: -; V gene: TRBV14; D gene: TRBD1; CDR3 protein: CASSEGQGSTDTQYF
clone size: -; V gene: TRBV7-8; D gene: -; CDR3 protein: CASRSGNTIYF
clone size: -; V gene: TRBV7-2; D gene: -; CDR3 protein: CASSLVRGQPQHF
clone size: few; V gene: TRBV24-1; D gene: -; CDR3 protein: CATTNNLHQPQHF
clone size: -; V gene: TRBV6-4; D gene: -; CDR3 protein: CASSDSSGDHGYTF
clone size: -; V gene: TRBV10-1; D gene: -; CDR3 protein: CASSESQGPGANVLTF
clone size: -; V gene: TRBV24-1; D gene: -; CDR3 protein: CATSDLSQGRETQYF
clone size: few; V gene: TRBV10-3; D gene: TRBD1; CDR3 protein: CAIRGQGAPETQYF
clone size: -; V gene: TRBV7-9; D gene: -; CDR3 protein: CASSLYRETDTQYF
clone size: -; V gene: TRBV4-1; D gene: -; CDR3 protein: CASSQVGVGPQHF
clone size: -; V gene: TRBV3-1/TRBV3-2; D gene: TRBD2; CDR3 protein: CASSLTRGGLADTQYF
clone size: -; V gene: TRBV29-1; D gene: -; CDR3 protein: CSAYSGGRNTEAFF
clone size: -; V gene: TRBV29-1; D gene: TRBD1; CDR3 protein: CSVDSRKGGANYGYTF
clone size: -; V gene: TRBV5-1; D gene: TRBD1; CDR3 protein: CASSARQGGNTEAFF
clone size: -; V gene: TRBV29-1; D gene: -; CDR3 protein: CSGQVNSYEQYF
clone size: -; V gene: TRBV21-1; D gene: -; CDR3 protein: CASSAADRGPSNQPQHF
clone size: -; V gene: TRBV19; D gene: TRBD1; CDR3 protein: CASSSRDRVFGEQYF
clone size: -; V gene: TRBV19; D gene: -; CDR3 protein: CASRFKVPNGEYEQFF
clone size: -; V gene: TRBV6-5; D gene: -; CDR3 protein: CASREAGLLEKLFF
clone size: -; V gene: TRBV5-6; D gene: -; CDR3 protein: CASSLGGHLGSPLHF
clone size: -; V gene: TRBV19; D gene: -; CDR3 protein: CASSIEGRSNEKLFF
clone size: -; V gene: TRBV6-2/TRBV6-3; D gene: -; CDR3 protein: CASSYRDTDTQYF
clone size: -; V gene: TRBV9; D gene: TRBD2; CDR3 protein: CASSPGASGGSYEQYF
clone size: -; V gene: TRBV24-1; D gene: TRBD1; CDR3 protein: CATSDRAGTVFTGELFF
clone size: -; V gene: TRBV5-1; D gene: TRBD1; CDR3 protein: CASGQATGELFF
clone size: -; V gene: TRBV6-5; D gene: TRBD1; CDR3 protein: CASNHEDRSNQPQHF
clone size: once; V gene: TRBV19; D gene: TRBD1; CDR3 protein: CASSIQGGQDIMNTEAFF
clone size: -; V gene: TRBV6-4; D gene: -; CDR3 protein: CASSETPGRETYTF
clone size: -; V gene: TRBV20-1; D gene: -; CDR3 protein: CSASTGYTEAFF
clone size: -; V gene: TRBV29-1; D gene: -; CDR3 protein: CSVSSVLGELFF
clone size: once; V gene: TRBV5-1; D gene: -; CDR3 protein: CASSLDQGLHNEQFF
clone size: -; V gene: TRBV6-5; D gene: TRBD1; CDR3 protein: CASSNRGSYGYTF
clone size: -; V gene: TRBV29-1; D gene: -; CDR3 protein: CSVARVGSNEQFF
clone size: -; V gene: TRBV4-2; D gene: -; CDR3 protein: CASRQFPVSSYNEQFF